Here is one TCR beta chain with its context. This specimen belongs to a study of blood T cell repertoires in COVID-19. The method was immunoSEQ multiplex PCR; TCRdb's version includes in-frame clones alone and lacks a portion of them. The table includes tens of thousands of clones, 80% to 90% detected once. The CDR3 length is 15 residues. The V gene's germline CDR1 is SGHDT and CDR2 YYEEEE. Trimming took 4 bases from V and 2 from J; bases not matched to a gene: 4. Input material: peripheral blood. V gene TRBV5-6 combines with J gene TRBJ1-3, with TRBD1 matching over 9 bases. The TCR sequence derives from a man aged 50-60 years with active or convalescent COVID-19. The CDR3 loop is CASSPTGGTGNTIYF. The DNA for the CDR3 is TGTGCCAGCAGCCCGACAGGGGGAACTGGAAACACCATATATTTT.